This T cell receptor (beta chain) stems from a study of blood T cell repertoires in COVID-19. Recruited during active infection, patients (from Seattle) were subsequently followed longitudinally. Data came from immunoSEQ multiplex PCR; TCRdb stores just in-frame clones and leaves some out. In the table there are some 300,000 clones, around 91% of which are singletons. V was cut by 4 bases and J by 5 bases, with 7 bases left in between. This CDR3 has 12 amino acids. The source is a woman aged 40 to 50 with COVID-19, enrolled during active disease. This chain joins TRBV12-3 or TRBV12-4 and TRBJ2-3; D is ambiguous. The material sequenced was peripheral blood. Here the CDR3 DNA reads TGTGCCAGCAGTTGGGCCGGAGATACGCAGTATTTT. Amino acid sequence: CASSWAGDTQYF.